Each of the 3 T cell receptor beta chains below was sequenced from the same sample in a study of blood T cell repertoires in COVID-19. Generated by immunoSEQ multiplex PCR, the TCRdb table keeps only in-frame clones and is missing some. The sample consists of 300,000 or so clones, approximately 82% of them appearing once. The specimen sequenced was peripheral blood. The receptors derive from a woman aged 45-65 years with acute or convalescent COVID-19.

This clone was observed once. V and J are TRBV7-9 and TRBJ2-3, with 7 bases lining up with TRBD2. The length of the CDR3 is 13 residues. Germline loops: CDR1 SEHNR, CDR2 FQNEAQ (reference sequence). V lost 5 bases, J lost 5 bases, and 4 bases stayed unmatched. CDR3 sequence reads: CASSRGGQDTQYF. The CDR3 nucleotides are TGTGCCAGCAGCCGGGGAGGGCAAGATACGCAGTATTTT.

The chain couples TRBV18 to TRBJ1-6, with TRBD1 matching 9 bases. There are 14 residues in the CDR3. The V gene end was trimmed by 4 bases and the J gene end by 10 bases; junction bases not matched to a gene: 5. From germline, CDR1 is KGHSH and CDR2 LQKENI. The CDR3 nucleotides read TGTGCCAGCTCACGAAGGACAGGGGTCTCACCCCTCCACTTT. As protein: CASSRRTGVSPLHF.

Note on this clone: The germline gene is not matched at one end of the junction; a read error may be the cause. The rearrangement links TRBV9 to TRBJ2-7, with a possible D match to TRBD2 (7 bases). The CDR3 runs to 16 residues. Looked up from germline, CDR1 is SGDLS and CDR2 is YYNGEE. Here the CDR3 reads CASSPGEGLVSHEQYF. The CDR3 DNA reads TGTGCCAGCAGCCCAGGGGAGGGGCTAGTCTCCCACGAGCAGTACTTC.